This TCR beta chain emerged from a study of OX40 agonist ivuxolimab in advanced cancers. Profiling relied on immunoSEQ multiplex PCR, and the TCRdb table lists in-frame clones only, not all of them. Among tens of thousands of clones listed, roughly 90% were seen once. Sequences were derived from CD4+ or CD8+ T cells sorted from blood, sampled in a trial of the OX40 agonist ivuxolimab. The clonotype originates from an adult with an advanced solid tumor such as melanoma, head and neck, liver or kidney cancer.

CDR3 region: CASSWGQGLDGYTF. CDR3 nucleotides: TGTGCCAGCAGTTGGGGACAGGGATTGGATGGCTACACCTTC. The V and J genes are TRBV6-5 and TRBJ1-2, with TRBD1 matching over 9 bases. Germline assignment: CDR1 MNHEY and CDR2 SVGAGI. The length of the CDR3 is 14 residues. The V and J ends lost 4 bases and 6 bases, in that order; junction bases with no gene match: 6.